The clone carrying this T cell receptor beta chain has just a few counts. Its antigen is undetermined. 60 Vbeta and 13 Jbeta primers were used in PCR. TCRdb keeps only in-frame clones here, not all; method: immunoSEQ multiplex PCR. The sample carries over 100,000 clones, under 85% recorded once. This sample was taken from a study of cytomegalovirus exposure and HLA in healthy donors. Broader study findings: Other equally common chains were less clonally expanded than HLA-associated TCR beta chains, a later analysis showed.

This CDR3 spans 15 amino acids. CDR1 is SEHNR, CDR2 FQNEAQ, per germline (reference sequence). V gave up 1 base and J gave up 6 bases, with 13 bases separating them. The receptor's source is a man aged 40-55 years in good health and CMV-seropositive. The genes are TRBV7-9 and TRBJ1-5, with D possibly matching TRBD1 (6 bases). Sequencing was done on a sample of PBMCs. In DNA, the CDR3 is TGTGCCAGCAGCTTAGACCAGGGGATTGCTCAGCCCCAGCATTTT. It is translated as CASSLDQGIAQPQHF.